Listed here are 2 T cell receptor beta chains from one sample, sequenced in a study of T cells after posttransplantation cyclophosphamide. The naive gate required viable CD3+CD4+ or CD3+CD8+ cells with CCR7+CD45RA+CD45RO-CD95-CD27+CD28+ phenotype. This table comes from immunoSEQ multiplex PCR, and its TCRdb copy is limited to in-frame clones, with some not included. Of tens of thousands of clones listed, 95% to 98% were seen once; the top ten hold 0.15% to 0.2%. Sequencing input: naive CD4+ T cells sorted from PBMCs. These receptors came from a man in his forties in good health, CMV-negative, and a related stem cell transplant donor.

The chain carries TRBV5-4 and TRBJ2-5; TRBD1 agrees at 7 bases. The CDR3 has 13 residues. Looked up from germline, CDR1 is SGHNT and CDR2 is YYREEE (reference sequence). The V and J ends lost 4 bases and 5 bases, in that order; junction bases with no gene match: 5. As DNA, the CDR3 is TGTGCCAGCAGCGGCGACAGGGTTGAGACCCAGTACTTC. This gives the protein CASSGDRVETQYF.

This rearrangement joins TRBV27 to TRBJ1-5; D unresolved. This CDR3 has 14 amino acids. Germline values: CDR1 MNHEY, CDR2 SMNVEV (reference sequence). The V and J ends lost 11 bases and 0 bases respectively, with 14 bases between them. The CDR3 here is CAGYREASNQPQHF. As DNA, the CDR3 is TGTGCCGGGTATCGGGAAGCTAGCAATCAGCCCCAGCATTTT.